This passage covers 17 T cell receptor beta chains from one sample sequenced in a study of blood T cell repertoires in COVID-19. Sequenced by immunoSEQ multiplex PCR; TCRdb stores in-frame clones only, minus some. Of about 170,000 clones in the sample, about 86% are singletons; the top ten hold approximately 9.9%. The sequencing sample was made of peripheral blood. All receptors derive from a woman aged 60-75 years with COVID-19, enrolled during active disease.

The J gene is TRBJ2-1, the V gene TRBV3-1 (or the pseudogene TRBV3-2); maybe TRBD1 (5 bases). V lost 4 bases to trimming and J lost 9 bases, with 10 bases between them. This CDR3 region has 12 residues. CDR1 and CDR2 (germline): LGHDT, YNNKEL (reference sequence). DNA for the CDR3: TGTGCCAGCAGCCCAGTTAGGGGTGAGCAGTTCTTC. The encoded protein is CASSPVRGEQFF.

The chain is built from TRBV9 and TRBJ1-2; TRBD1 aligns across 7 bases. The CDR3 contains 15 residues. From germline, CDR1 is SGDLS and CDR2 YYNGEE. V shed 4 bases and J 4 bases; nucleotides not matched to a gene: 10. CDR3 DNA: TGTGCCAGCAGCTTAAGCCCTACAGGGGCCTATGGCTACACCTTC. Amino acids: CASSLSPTGAYGYTF.

This chain joins TRBV25-1 and TRBJ2-1; D gene uncertain. V gave up 8 bases and J gave up 0 bases, with 8 bases separating them. The CDR3 contains 13 residues. The germline V gene has CDR1 MGHDK and CDR2 SYGVNS. CDR3 protein: CASSLVSYNEQFF. For the CDR3, the DNA is TGTGCCAGCTCTCTAGTCTCCTACAATGAGCAGTTCTTC.

The gene calls are TRBV5-1 and TRBJ2-5; TRBD1 aligns across 7 bases. The CDR3 runs to 16 residues. CDR1 is SGHRS and CDR2 is YFSETQ in the germline V gene. Trimming took 5 bases from V and 2 from J; bases not matched to a gene: 12. The CDR3 bases are TGCGCCAGCAGTAGCTATGGGTGGGGACAGCAAGAGACCCAGTACTTC. Encoded protein: CASSSYGWGQQETQYF.

The V gene is TRBV14, the J gene TRBJ1-2; 7 nucleotides agree with TRBD1. From germline, CDR1 is SGHDN and CDR2 FVKESK. V lost 1 base and J lost 2; bases outside the gene matches: 10. The length of the CDR3 is 17 residues. Here the CDR3 reads CASSQAGQAVPNYGYTF. DNA of the CDR3: TGTGCCAGCAGCCAAGCCGGACAGGCCGTCCCAAACTATGGCTACACCTTC.

The chain couples TRBV19 to TRBJ2-5; 9 bases are a match to TRBD2. With 6 bases clipped from V and 3 bases from J, the junction kept 2 bases outside the gene matches. The germline gives CDR1 LNHDA, CDR2 SQIVND (reference sequence). There are 13 residues in the CDR3. In DNA form, the CDR3 reads TGTGCCAGTAGGAGACTAGCGGAAGAGACCCAGTACTTC. This gives the protein CASRRLAEETQYF. Supplemented by reference TRBV19 and TRBJ2-5, the full variable domain reads DGGITQSPKYLFRKEGQNVTLSCEQNLNHDAMYWYRQDPGQGLRLIYYSQIVNDFQKGDIAEGYSVSREKKESFPLTVTSAQKNPTAFYLCASRRLAEETQYFGPGTRLLVL.

This clone has just one count. This rearrangement joins TRBV6-6 to TRBJ1-5; 7 bases match TRBD1. CDR3 size: 13 residues. The germline CDR1 and CDR2 sequences are MNHNY and SVGAGI (reference sequence). With 5 bases clipped from V and 6 bases from J, the junction kept 4 bases outside the gene matches. In nucleotides, the CDR3 is TGTGCCAGCAGTCAGACAGGGTCTCAGCCCCAGCATTTT. Its protein product is CASSQTGSQPQHF.

Relative to its sample, this clone is hyperexpanded. The chain has TRBV21-1 and TRBJ2-7; the table's D call of TRBD1 was not tested on the DNA. TRBV21-1 is a recognized pseudogene. This CDR3 is 15 amino acids long. CDR3 bases: TGTGCCAGCACCCATACAGGGGGCATAATGTACGAGCAGTACTTC. Protein sequence: CASTHTGGIMYEQYF.

The genes are TRBV7-6 and TRBJ2-3, with 7 bases matching TRBD1. The CDR3 is 15 residues long. Germline V gives CDR1 SGHVS, CDR2 FNYEAQ. V trimming: 1 base; J trimming: 4 bases; junction bases outside the gene matches: 5. The CDR3 is CASSLVTGHPDTQYF. The CDR3 bases are TGTGCCAGCAGCTTAGTGACAGGGCATCCAGATACGCAGTATTTT. The full variable domain, completed using reference TRBV7-6 and TRBJ2-3, is GAGVSQSPRYKVTKRGQDVALRCDPISGHVSLYWYRQALGQGPEFLTYFNYEAQQDKSGLPNDRFSAERPEGSISTLTIQRTEQRDSAMYRCASSLVTGHPDTQYFGPGTRLTVL.

The J gene is TRBJ1-4, the V gene TRBV7-8, with D unresolved. Looked up from germline, CDR1 is SGHVS and CDR2 is FQNEAQ. V lost 0 bases, J lost 7 bases, and 15 bases lay in between. The CDR3 is 16 amino acids. As DNA, the CDR3 is TGTGCCAGCAGCTTAGCGACGGGCAGACGGGGTGAAAAACTGTTTTTT. The encoded protein is CASSLATGRRGEKLFF.

The J gene is TRBJ1-1, the V gene TRBV6-5; 9 bases map to TRBD1. CDR3 length: 12 amino acids. Looked up from germline, CDR1 is MNHEY and CDR2 is SVGAGI. J gave up 5 bases and V 10 bases, and 5 bases lay outside the gene matches. CDR3 sequence reads: CATHRGLTEAFF. In DNA form, the CDR3 reads TGTGCCACACACAGGGGGCTGACTGAAGCTTTCTTT.

The chain joins TRBV7-9 to TRBJ1-2; no clear D. Per the germline V gene, CDR1 is SEHNR and CDR2 is FQNEAQ (reference sequence). V was cut by 8 bases and J by 4 bases, with 17 bases left in between. The length of the CDR3 is 14 residues. The CDR3 DNA follows: TGTGCCAGCCGCCCAAATGAGGGCTCCTATGGCTACACCTTC. It translates to CASRPNEGSYGYTF.

This sequence joins TRBV10-1 and TRBJ1-5; D is uncertain. The CDR3 covers 14 residues. The V gene's germline CDR1 is WNHNN and CDR2 SYGVQD (reference sequence). With 6 bases removed from V and 3 bases from J, the gap between germline ends came to 12 bases. The CDR3 spells CASSSGRANQPQHF. CDR3 DNA sequence: TGCGCCAGCAGCTCCGGGAGGGCCAATCAGCCCCAGCATTTT.

The V and J genes are TRBV29-1 and TRBJ2-3; D might be TRBD2 (5 bases). The V end was cut by 6 bases, the J end by 8 bases, with 12 bases between. Germline values: CDR1 SQVTM, CDR2 ANQGSEA. CDR3 size: 11 residues. CDR3 in DNA: TGCAGCGTGACCCGAGGAGGTACGCAGTATTTT. It codes for CSVTRGGTQYF.

The chain has TRBV6-1 and TRBJ2-1, with a possible D match to TRBD1 (6 bases). The CDR3 consists of 17 residues. The V gene lost 1 base and the J gene lost 0 bases, with 13 bases spanning the gap. The germline V gene has CDR1 MNHNS and CDR2 SASEGT. The DNA for the CDR3 is TGTGCCAGCAGTGAAGAGAGGGGGTTTCTCTCCTACAATGAGCAGTTCTTC. This translates into CASSEERGFLSYNEQFF.

The chain combines TRBV7-2 with TRBJ2-7; TRBD2 aligns across 10 bases. Trimming at V came to 5 bases and at J to 3 bases, leaving 10 bases not matched to a gene. In germline, CDR1 is SGHTA, CDR2 FQGNSA. The CDR3 runs 16 residues. The CDR3 spells CASSHSSGSFFYEQYF. For the CDR3, the DNA is TGTGCCAGCAGCCATTCTAGCGGGAGCTTCTTCTACGAGCAGTACTTC.

The rearrangement uses TRBV12-3 or TRBV12-4 and TRBJ2-7; 10 bases agree with TRBD1. The CDR3 has 13 residues. Germline trimming cut 8 bases from V and 7 bases from J; bases unmatched to any gene: 8. Here the CDR3 reads CASGRQGAGEQYF. The DNA for the CDR3 is TGTGCCAGCGGTCGACAGGGGGCGGGAGAGCAGTACTTC.